A single TCR beta chain is shown here with its context. As yet, its antigen is unknown. This sample stems from a study of vaccination effects on CD4 cells after COVID-19. Whole-study context: Sequencing in the ViraFEST assay came after antigen-specific CD4+ T cells had been expanded with viral peptide pools, which were used to stimulate PBMC.

The protocol was immunoSEQ multiplex PCR, while the TCRdb copy is restricted to in-frame clones and leaves out a portion. Of 35,000 to 40,000 clones detected, 65% to 80% appear once; the ten largest clones hold about 3%. Once cultured for roughly ten days, the cells underwent separation to obtain CD4+ T cells. Germline loops: CDR1 MNHNS, CDR2 SASEGT. Trimming left V 0 bases short and J 4 bases short, with 10 bases between. CDR3 length equals 15 residues. V is TRBV6-1 and J is TRBJ1-3, with D possibly TRBD1 on 5 matching bases. The material was CD4+ T cells from PBMCs cultured without peptide, obtained before COVID-19 vaccination. The sequence came from a human donor who received a COVID-19 vaccine. CDR3 sequence (DNA): TGTGCCAGCAGTGAAGCGCATGGGGCCGGAAACACCATATATTTT. It translates to CASSEAHGAGNTIYF.